The 31 T cell receptor beta chains below were found in one sample sequenced in a study of identical twins. TCRdb used MiXCR to reprocess the 5' RACE reads, holding one entry per CDR3 protein. The profile shows approximately 680,000 distinct CDR3 sequences, about 7.1% of them singletons. The same specimen was also included in a second study, on yellow fever vaccine responses in identical twins.

The sequenced material came from PBMCs. These TCRs come from a woman under 30 in good health.

In its sample, this clonotype was seen many times. The chain employs TRBV5-1 and TRBJ1-1; D not resolved. Germline V gene data show CDR1 as SGHRS and CDR2 as YFSETQ. V shed 4 bases and J shed 2 bases, with 6 bases lying between them. The CDR3 consists of 12 residues. The CDR3, as DNA: TGCGCCAGCAGCGCCGATAACACTGAAGCTTTCTTT. Encoded protein: CASSADNTEAFF.

The V and J genes are TRBV28 and TRBJ1-5, with unresolved D. Germline values: CDR1 MDHEN, CDR2 SYDVKM. The V and J ends lost 6 bases and 7 bases respectively, with 10 bases between them. CDR3 length equals 12 residues. CDR3 protein: CASSTKEQPQHF. The CDR3 DNA follows: TGTGCCAGCAGCACAAAGGAGCAGCCCCAGCATTTT.

The V call is TRBV21-1, the J call TRBJ2-1; the D call in the table, TRBD1, was not verified against the DNA. TRBV21-1 is a documented pseudogene. The CDR3 covers 16 residues. As DNA, the CDR3 is TGTGCCAGCAGCAAAGGGACACCCAACTTGGAAATTGAGCAGTTCTTC. Protein product: CASSKGTPNLEIEQFF.

The chain employs TRBV12-3 or TRBV12-4 and TRBJ2-5; 8 nucleotides match TRBD2. With V trimmed by 3 bases and J by 5 bases, 8 bases remained unmatched. The CDR3 is made up of 15 amino acids. CDR3 amino acids: CASSFLAGGEETQYF. In DNA form, the CDR3 reads TGTGCCAGCAGTTTTTTGGCGGGGGGAGAGGAGACCCAGTACTTC.

This clonotype was counted only a few times. The chain couples TRBV20-1 to TRBJ2-7; 12 nucleotides align to TRBD1. Germline V gives CDR1 DFQATT, CDR2 SNEGSKA (reference sequence). The CDR3 loop spans 17 amino acids. With V trimmed by 5 bases and J by 2 bases, 13 bases remained unmatched. CDR3 loop: CSARRYRDRGPPYEQYF. The CDR3 bases are TGCAGTGCTCGTCGTTACCGGGACAGGGGGCCCCCCTACGAGCAGTACTTC.

This clonotype was picked up many times. V usage is TRBV20-1 and J usage is TRBJ2-3, with 7 bases identical to TRBD2. CDR3 length equals 14 residues. V shed 2 bases, J shed 3 bases, and the junction held 5 bases outside the gene matches. The germline V gene has CDR1 DFQATT and CDR2 SNEGSKA (reference sequence). This CDR3 is CSARKSAGTDTQYF. In DNA, the CDR3 is TGCAGTGCTAGAAAGTCAGCGGGGACAGATACGCAGTATTTT.

This clonotype was detected many times. The gene calls are TRBV6-5 and TRBJ1-5; a possible D gene is TRBD1 (5 bases). CDR1 and CDR2 from the germline V gene are MNHEY and SVGAGI. Between the trimmed V and J ends, which lost 0 bases and 0 bases, there was a span of 15 bases. The CDR3 consists of 18 residues. CDR3 nucleotide sequence: TGTGCCAGCAGTTACTCATCATTCGGGGCCGATAGCAATCAGCCCCAGCATTTT. Translated: CASSYSSFGADSNQPQHF.

This rearrangement joins TRBV25-1 to TRBJ2-4; 12 bases align to TRBD2. The CDR3 length is 12 residues. Losses at the gene ends were 7 bases for V and 13 bases for J; bases not matched to a gene: 5. Germline V gene sequence: CDR1 MGHDK, CDR2 SYGVNS. Here the CDR3 reads CASMLAGGPQYF. CDR3 sequence (DNA): TGTGCCAGCATGCTAGCGGGAGGGCCCCAGTACTTC.

The rearrangement links TRBV5-6 to TRBJ2-1; unclear D gene. The CDR3 length is 13 residues. V lost 3 bases and J 4 bases, leaving 8 bases between the germline ends. The germline V gene encodes CDR1 SGHDT and CDR2 YYEEEE. The CDR3 is CASSSPWYNEQFF. For the CDR3, the DNA is TGTGCCAGCAGCTCCCCGTGGTACAATGAGCAGTTCTTC. Full variable domain (rest looked up from reference TRBV5-6 and TRBJ2-1): DAGVTQSPTHLIKTRGQQVTLRCSPKSGHDTVSWYQQALGQGPQFIFQYYEEEERQRGNFPDRFSGHQFPNYSSELNVNALLLGDSALYLCASSSPWYNEQFFGPGTRLTVL.

The chain links TRBV11-2 to TRBJ2-3; 8 bases are a match to TRBD2. This CDR3 spans 16 amino acids. Per the germline V gene, CDR1 is SGHAT and CDR2 is FQNNGV. V was pared by 2 bases and J by 2 bases, with 6 bases of the junction left unmatched. CDR3 protein: CASSLPAGGLTDTQYF. The DNA for the CDR3 is TGTGCCAGCAGCTTACCGGCGGGGGGCCTCACAGATACGCAGTATTTT.

The V gene is TRBV6-1, the J gene TRBJ2-7; D might be TRBD2 (6 bases). This CDR3 is built from 14 residues. V was trimmed by 6 bases and J by 2 bases, leaving 14 bases between them. Looked up from germline, CDR1 is MNHNS and CDR2 is SASEGT. The DNA of the CDR3 is TGTGCCAGCAGACAACTTAGCGGAGCCTACGAGCAGTACTTC. This gives the protein CASRQLSGAYEQYF.

Ten or more counts support this clonotype. J is TRBJ1-5 and V is TRBV12-3 or TRBV12-4; no clear D. V gave up 5 bases and J gave up 7 bases, with 12 bases separating them. The CDR3 extends over 13 amino acids. In DNA, the CDR3 is TGTGCCAGCAGTATCGCGTCCGGACAGCCCCAGCATTTT. Its translation is CASSIASGQPQHF.

Many counts were recorded for this clonotype. The chain combines TRBV11-2 with TRBJ2-1; 8 bases fit TRBD2. This CDR3 region has 17 residues. Germline loops: CDR1 SGHAT, CDR2 FQNNGV. The trim removed 4 bases at V and 2 bases at J, leaving 10 bases unmatched. The CDR3 reads CASSSYGTRATYNEQFF. The CDR3 bases are TGTGCCAGCAGCTCATACGGGACTAGGGCTACCTACAATGAGCAGTTCTTC.

The table lists this clonotype with many counts. The gene calls are TRBV12-3 or TRBV12-4 and TRBJ2-4; tentatively, D is TRBD1 or TRBD2 (5 bases each). This CDR3 has 14 residues. V was trimmed by 2 bases and J by 5 bases, leaving 10 bases between them. The CDR3 nucleotides are TGTGCCAGCAGTTTACCCAGGGACGAAAACATTCAGTACTTC. It codes for CASSLPRDENIQYF.

The sample holds a few counts of this clonotype. CDR3 loop: CASSPRMGREETQYF. The CDR3 DNA follows: TGTGCCAGCAGCCCCCGGATGGGCCGGGAAGAGACCCAGTACTTC. The chain carries TRBV7-2 and TRBJ2-5; D unresolved. V dropped 5 bases and J dropped 3 bases, with 16 bases sitting between them. The germline V gene encodes CDR1 SGHTA and CDR2 FQGNSA. This CDR3 has 15 amino acids.

This chain joins TRBV20-1 and TRBJ2-7; 10 bases match TRBD2. The CDR3 totals 13 residues. Unmatched junction bases numbered 7, after V lost 8 bases and J lost 3 bases. Germline lookup yields CDR1 DFQATT and CDR2 SNEGSKA (reference sequence). CDR3 sequence: CSPTSGANYEQYV. For the CDR3, the DNA is TGCAGTCCCACTAGCGGGGCCAACTACGAGCAGTACGTC.

This sequence joins TRBV6-2 or TRBV6-3 and TRBJ2-1, with D unresolved. The V and J ends lost 3 bases and 14 bases respectively, with 8 bases between them. The germline V gene encodes CDR1 MNHEY and CDR2 SVGEGT. This CDR3 spans 10 amino acids. CDR3 in amino acids: CASSYSWEFF. The CDR3 DNA is TGTGCCAGCAGTTATTCATGGGAGTTCTTC.

The sample holds many counts of this clonotype. This chain links TRBV5-6 with TRBJ2-7, with D tentatively TRBD1 (5 bases). Germline V lookup: CDR1 SGHDT, CDR2 YYEEEE. Trimming cost V 7 bases and J 0 bases, with 17 bases left between them. The CDR3 has 15 residues. The CDR3 nucleotides are TGTGCCAGCGGCATGAAGGACATCTACTCCTACGAGCAGTACGTC. Translation: CASGMKDIYSYEQYV.

This clonotype has a handful of counts. The chain couples TRBV10-3 to TRBJ1-1; D perhaps matches TRBD1 (5 bases). The V gene lost 11 bases and the J gene lost 0 bases, with 13 bases spanning the gap. Germline V CDR1 and CDR2: ENHRY, SYGVKD. This CDR3 is built from 13 residues. The CDR3 DNA sequence: TGTGCCCACACGGACAAAATGAACACTGAAGCTTTCTTT. As protein: CAHTDKMNTEAFF.

The V call is TRBV29-1, the J call TRBJ2-6; TRBD1 or TRBD2 may be the D gene (5 bases each). This CDR3 is built from 15 residues. Germline V lookup: CDR1 SQVTM, CDR2 ANQGSEA. Trimming pared 4 bases from V and 0 bases from J, leaving 10 bases between. As DNA, the CDR3 is TGCAGCGTTGGGGTGGGGGTCTCTGGGGCCAACGTCCTGACTTTC. The encoded protein is CSVGVGVSGANVLTF.

This clonotype was seen ten or more times. The chain links TRBV12-3 or TRBV12-4 to TRBJ1-5, with TRBD1 matching 10 bases. The J segment lost 7 bases and the V segment lost 5 bases, leaving 2 bases of the junction unmatched. The CDR3 length is 13 residues. The CDR3 sequence: CASSGQGGQPQHF. CDR3 DNA: TGTGCCAGCAGTGGACAGGGGGGCCAGCCCCAGCATTTT.

This clonotype was seen many times. This rearrangement joins TRBV12-3 or TRBV12-4 to TRBJ1-5, with D tentatively TRBD1 (6 bases). The V gene lost 6 bases and the J gene lost 3 bases, with 12 bases spanning the gap. This CDR3 is 14 amino acids long. The DNA of the CDR3 is TGTGCCAGCAGCCCGACAGGCTACAATCAGCCCCAGCATTTT. It translates to CASSPTGYNQPQHF.

The CDR3 protein is CASSPGRVSTEAFF. The CDR3 region has the DNA TGTGCCAGCAGCCCAGGCAGGGTTTCCACTGAAGCTTTCTTT. This chain links TRBV7-2 with TRBJ1-1, with D maybe TRBD1 (5 bases). The germline V and J ends were trimmed by 5 bases and 4 bases, with 14 bases remaining between them. The CDR3 totals 14 residues. Germline V gene sequence: CDR1 SGHTA, CDR2 FQGNSA.

This clonotype came up many times. V and J are TRBV5-6 and TRBJ1-2; 7 bases align to TRBD1. Germline CDR1 SGHDT, CDR2 YYEEEE. With V trimmed by 4 bases and J by 4 bases, 7 bases remained unmatched. CDR3 length: 14 amino acids. The CDR3: CASSGTGDSYGYTF. CDR3 coding DNA: TGTGCCAGCAGCGGCACAGGGGACAGCTATGGCTACACCTTC.

This clonotype was picked up a small number of times. The chain joins TRBV29-1 to TRBJ1-2; D remains ambiguous. This CDR3 has 11 amino acids. V shed 4 bases and J shed 7 bases, with 10 bases lying between them. Germline CDR1 is SQVTM and CDR2 is ANQGSEA. CDR3 nucleotides: TGCAGCGTTGTACGGGAAGGTGGCTACACCTTC. This translates into CSVVREGGYTF.

This clonotype was found many times. The chain carries TRBV7-9 and TRBJ1-4, with D tentatively TRBD1 (6 bases). Germline values: CDR1 SEHNR, CDR2 FQNEAQ (reference sequence). V lost 1 base to trimming and J lost 5 bases, with 11 bases between them. The CDR3 has 15 amino acids. This CDR3 reads CASSLDRGANEKLFF. The CDR3, as DNA: TGTGCCAGCAGCTTAGATCGGGGGGCCAATGAAAAACTGTTTTTT.

The gene calls are TRBV6-1 and TRBJ2-1; D may be TRBD2 (5 bases). The germline gives CDR1 MNHNS, CDR2 SASEGT. Trimming pared 6 bases from V and 4 bases from J, leaving 10 bases between. The CDR3 loop spans 13 amino acids. DNA for the CDR3: TGTGCCAGCAGCGCTGGACTTTACAATGAGCAGTTCTTC. This encodes CASSAGLYNEQFF.

This clonotype was recorded a few times. V gene TRBV12-3 or TRBV12-4 combines with J gene TRBJ2-3, with D perhaps assigned TRBD1 or TRBD2 (5 bases each). The CDR3 is made up of 15 amino acids. Trimming left V 3 bases short and J 2 bases short, with 12 bases between. The CDR3 DNA is TGTGCCAGCAGTTTCAGGGAGCTCAACACAGATACGCAGTATTTT. This encodes CASSFRELNTDTQYF.

This clonotype came up many times. The rearrangement uses TRBV3-1 and TRBJ1-1; D perhaps matches TRBD1 (5 bases). The germline V and J ends were trimmed by 3 bases and 4 bases, with 9 bases remaining between them. Germline CDR1 reads LGHDT; CDR2 reads YNNKEL (reference sequence). This CDR3 has 13 residues. The CDR3 region has the DNA TGTGCCAGCAGCCAGGGACGGGGCACTGAAGCTTTCTTT. Translation gives CASSQGRGTEAFF.

In its sample, this clonotype was seen many times. The J gene is TRBJ1-2, the V gene TRBV6-1; D is unclear. This CDR3 has 13 amino acids. Trimming removed 8 bases from V and 0 bases from J, with 10 bases in between. The germline V gene has CDR1 MNHNS and CDR2 SASEGT. CDR3 residues: CASCKASNYGYTF. The DNA of the CDR3 is TGTGCCAGCTGCAAGGCTTCTAACTATGGCTACACCTTC.

This clonotype was counted at least ten times. The chain is built from TRBV6-5 and TRBJ1-4, with TRBD1 matching 7 bases. The germline V gene has CDR1 MNHEY and CDR2 SVGAGI. After removal of 4 bases from V and 4 bases from J, the junction contained 3 bases not matched to a gene. The CDR3 runs to 14 residues. The CDR3 nucleotides are TGTGCCAGCAGTTCGGGACAGTATAATGAAAAACTGTTTTTT. It codes for CASSSGQYNEKLFF.